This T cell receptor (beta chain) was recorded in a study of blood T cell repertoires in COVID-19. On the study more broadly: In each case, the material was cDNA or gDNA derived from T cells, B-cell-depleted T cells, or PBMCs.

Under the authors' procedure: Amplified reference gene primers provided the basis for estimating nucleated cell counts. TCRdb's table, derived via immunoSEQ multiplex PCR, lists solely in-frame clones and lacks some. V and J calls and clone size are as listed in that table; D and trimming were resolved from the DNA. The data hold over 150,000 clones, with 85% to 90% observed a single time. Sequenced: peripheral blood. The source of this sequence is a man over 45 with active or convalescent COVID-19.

This CDR3 reads CASSQVGRGGSGTSGKGNIQYF. CDR3 coding DNA: TGTGCCAGCAGCCAAGTGGGGCGGGGAGGATCCGGGACTAGCGGTAAAGGTAACATTCAGTACTTC. The chain combines TRBV3-1 (or the pseudogene TRBV3-2) with TRBJ2-4; TRBD2 matches at 11 bases. The V gene's germline CDR1 is LGHDT and CDR2 YNNKEL (reference sequence). V lost 1 base, J lost 7 bases, and 24 bases stayed unmatched. The CDR3 is 22 residues long.